This is a list of T cell receptor beta chains from one sample in a study of blood T cells in healthy people across ages. MiXCR, applied by TCRdb to the 5' RACE reads, yields one record per CDR3 protein. The top ten hold approximately 15% of the sample, which has roughly 680,000 distinct CDR3 sequences, 40% to 65% seen once. Sequencing was carried out using blood. All receptors derive from a woman aged 80 or over in good health. Each CDR3 is given with its conserved first and last residue. The order of the fields is V gene, D gene, clone size, J gene, CDR3 DNA, CDR3 protein. A D gene is named only where the DNA matches it firmly. Clone size is not always given. Where it is, it says once, few, many or a class for expanded clones.

TRBV5-1	.	many	TRBJ2-3	TGCGCCAGCAGTTCCGATCTAGGGGGAACAGATACGCAGTATTTT	CASSSDLGGTDTQYF
TRBV7-6	.	.	TRBJ2-3	TGTGCCAGCAGCTTTCGAACTCAAAACACAGATACGCAGTATTTT	CASSFRTQNTDTQYF
TRBV18	TRBD2	.	TRBJ2-3	TGTGCCAGCCGGACTAGCTCTGCCGTAGATACGCAGTATTTT	CASRTSSAVDTQYF
TRBV29-1	TRBD1	.	TRBJ2-3	TGCAGCGTCGTAGATCCAGGGGGTTACAGCGATACGCAGTATTTT	CSVVDPGGYSDTQYF
TRBV6-2/TRBV6-3	TRBD1	many	TRBJ1-5	TGTGCCAGCAGTTACGCCAGGGGGCTATCGGAGCCCCAGCATTTT	CASSYARGLSEPQHF
TRBV7-9	TRBD2	.	TRBJ2-2	TGTGCCAGCAGCCCCCAGCGGGGGGCACCTCTCACCGGGGAGCTGTTTTTT	CASSPQRGAPLTGELFF
TRBV24-1	.	few	TRBJ2-1	TGTGCCACCAGCCGCGGAGCGGTCTCCTACAATGAGCAGTTCTTC	CATSRGAVSYNEQFF
TRBV9	TRBD2	.	TRBJ2-3	TGTGCCAGCAGCGGACTAGCGGGGAACACAGATACGCAGTATTTT	CASSGLAGNTDTQYF
TRBV15	.	.	TRBJ2-3	TGTGCCACCAGCAGAGATTATACGCAGTATTTT	CATSRDYTQYF
TRBV9	.	many	TRBJ2-3	TGTGCCAGCAGCGTAGGGGGGGAGATTGGCACAGATACGCAGTATTTT	CASSVGGEIGTDTQYF
TRBV4-1	.	few	TRBJ1-1	TGCGCCAGCAGCCAAGATGGCGGAGAGAACACTGAAGCTTTCTTT	CASSQDGGENTEAFF
TRBV5-1	TRBD2	.	TRBJ2-1	TGCGCCAGCAGCTTGGCCCGGACTAGCGGAAGCAATGAGCAGTTCTTC	CASSLARTSGSNEQFF
TRBV5-1	.	.	TRBJ2-5	TGCGCCAGCAGCTTGGACCCCAACAGGGTTGAGACCCAGTACTTC	CASSLDPNRVETQYF
TRBV6-6	.	.	TRBJ1-4	TGTGCCAGCAGCTACACCGGGCACAATGAAAAACTGTTTTTT	CASSYTGHNEKLFF
TRBV11-2	TRBD1	.	TRBJ2-7	TGTGCCAGCAGCTCCCCGGGACAGAGCTACGAGCAGTACTTC	CASSSPGQSYEQYF
TRBV20-1	TRBD2	many	TRBJ2-6	TGCAGTGCCCCGACTAGCGTGGGGGCCAACGTCCTGACTTTC	CSAPTSVGANVLTF
TRBV6-5	.	.	TRBJ2-7	TGTGCCAGCAGTGACGAACGGCTCTACGAGCAGTACTTC	CASSDERLYEQYF
TRBV12-3/TRBV12-4	.	.	TRBJ2-5	TGTGCCAGCAGTTTAGGGTGGCAGGGGTACGGGCGGTACTTC	CASSLGWQGYGRYF
TRBV28	.	many	TRBJ2-3	TGTGCCAGCGTTACCGGGGGCACAGATACGCAGTATTTT	CASVTGGTDTQYF
TRBV25-1	.	once	TRBJ2-5	TGTGCCAGCAGTGAAAGTGGTAGGCAGGGTGAAGGGGATGAGCTGTACTTC	CASSESGRQGEGDELYF
TRBV11-3	.	many	TRBJ2-6	TGTGCCAGCAGCTTGTCCCCAGGGGCCAACGTCCTGACTTTC	CASSLSPGANVLTF
TRBV5-1	.	many	TRBJ2-3	TGCGCCAGCAGCCCGGGGGAACTCACAGATACGCAGTATTTT	CASSPGELTDTQYF
TRBV5-1	.	few	TRBJ2-7	TGCGCCAGCAGCTCGGGGACTTCCTACGAGCAGTACTTC	CASSSGTSYEQYF
TRBV7-2	TRBD1	.	TRBJ2-3	TGTGCTAGCAGCTCCAGGGACAGGGATACGCAGTATTTT	CASSSRDRDTQYF
TRBV6-1	.	.	TRBJ1-2	TGTGCCAGCAGTGGCCGGACGGGTTCGTGGAGTGGCTACACCTTC	CASSGRTGSWSGYTF
TRBV12-3/TRBV12-4	.	once	TRBJ1-5	TGTGCCAGCAGTACACAGGGTAACAATCAGCCCCAGCATTTT	CASSTQGNNQPQHF
TRBV29-1	TRBD2	.	TRBJ2-5	TGCAGCGTCCAAACTAGCGGGAGGGTCTATGAGCAGTACTTC	CSVQTSGRVYEQYF
TRBV27	.	once	TRBJ2-5	TGTGCCTGTGCAGATAATTACAATGAGCAGTACTTC	CACADNYNEQYF
TRBV20-1	TRBD1	.	TRBJ1-1	TGCAGTGCCTCACGGACAGGGGGAATGAACACTGAAGCTTTCTTT	CSASRTGGMNTEAFF
TRBV14	.	.	TRBJ2-7	TGTGCCAGCAGCCAAAAATCGAGAGGGGCTCTGTACGAGCAGTACTTC	CASSQKSRGALYEQYF
TRBV4-3	.	.	TRBJ1-4	TGCGCCAGCAGCCAGCCCGGACGGGGGGAAAAACTGTTTTTT	CASSQPGRGEKLFF
TRBV12-3/TRBV12-4	TRBD2	many	TRBJ2-1	TGTGCCAGCAACACACTATACCTAGCGGGAAACAATGAGCAGTTCTTC	CASNTLYLAGNNEQFF
TRBV5-1	TRBD2	many	TRBJ2-1	TGCGCCAGCAGTGGACTAGCGGGGAGCGATGAGCAGTTCTTC	CASSGLAGSDEQFF
TRBV29-1	TRBD1	.	TRBJ2-7	TGCAGCTACAGGACAGGGGTCTACGAGCAGTACTTC	CSYRTGVYEQYF
TRBV29-1	.	few	TRBJ1-1	TGCAGCGCAAGAGAGACAAACACTGAAGCTTTCTTT	CSARETNTEAFF
TRBV14	.	many	TRBJ2-1	TGTGCCAGCAGCCAGAGCATGGGACTCATCAATGAGCAGTTCTTC	CASSQSMGLINEQFF
TRBV29-1	TRBD1	once	TRBJ1-5	TGCAGCGTCGTGACAGGGCGAAATCAGCCCCAGCATTTT	CSVVTGRNQPQHF
TRBV5-1	.	many	TRBJ1-1	TGCGCCAGCAGCCCTCCGGGACTAGACACTGAAGCTTTCTTT	CASSPPGLDTEAFF
TRBV25-1	.	few	TRBJ1-1	TGTGCCAGCAGTCGCCGCCGAGGGGGTGGCACTGAAGCTTTCTTT	CASSRRRGGGTEAFF
TRBV24-1	TRBD2	few	TRBJ2-2	TGTGCCACCGGCAAGCGGGGCGCCGCGAACACCGGGGAGCTGTTTTTT	CATGKRGAANTGELFF
TRBV4-1	TRBD2	many	TRBJ2-1	TGCGCCAGCAGCCAAACCGGGACTAGCGGTACCAATGAGCAGTTCTTC	CASSQTGTSGTNEQFF
TRBV6-5	TRBD2	.	TRBJ2-7	TGTGCCAGCAGTTACTCAGCGGGGGAGGTCTACAATGAGCAGTACTTC	CASSYSAGEVYNEQYF
TRBV4-3	TRBD2	.	TRBJ2-5	TGCGCCAGCAGCCAAGTCCCGGGACTAGCGGGGGGGCCCTACAATGAGCAGTACTTC	CASSQVPGLAGGPYNEQYF
TRBV4-2	.	.	TRBJ1-1	TGTGCCAGCAGCCTCGATGGCGGAGAGAACACTGAAGCTTTCTTT	CASSLDGGENTEAFF
TRBV28	TRBD1	.	TRBJ1-3	TGTGCCAGCAGGCGACAGGGGTCTGGAAACACCATATATTTT	CASRRQGSGNTIYF